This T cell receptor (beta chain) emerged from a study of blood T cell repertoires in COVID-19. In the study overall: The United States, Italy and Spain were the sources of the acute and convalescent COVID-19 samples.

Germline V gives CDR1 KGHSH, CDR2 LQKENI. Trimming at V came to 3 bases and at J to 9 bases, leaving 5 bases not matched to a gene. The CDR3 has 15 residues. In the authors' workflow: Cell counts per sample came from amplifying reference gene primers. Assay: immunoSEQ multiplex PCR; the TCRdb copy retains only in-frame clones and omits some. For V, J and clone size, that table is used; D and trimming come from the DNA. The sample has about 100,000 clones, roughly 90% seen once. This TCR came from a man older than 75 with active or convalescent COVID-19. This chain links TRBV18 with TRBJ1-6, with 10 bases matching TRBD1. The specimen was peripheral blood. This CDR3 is CASSPETGGTSPLHF. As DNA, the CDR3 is TGTGCCAGCTCACCCGAGACAGGGGGCACTTCACCCCTCCACTTT.